The 5 T cell receptor beta chains below all came from one sample that was sequenced in a study of CD8+CD57+ T cells in acquired aplastic anemia. Genomic DNA, the template, was used for profiling of the TCR beta VDJ and CDR3. TCRdb re-derived calls from the reads in MiXCR, one entry per CDR3 protein. Of 200,000 or so distinct CDR3 sequences listed, under 50% are singletons. Patients included in sequencing had previously demonstrated CD8+CD57+ cell expansion by flow cytometry. Sequencing was carried out using sorted CD4+, CD8+, or CD8+CD57+ T cells (not recorded which) from PBMCs. Source of these receptors: a human donor with aplastic anemia.

CDR3 nucleotide sequence: TGTGCCAGCAGCCTCAGGACTGAAGCTTTCTTT. Translation: CASSLRTEAFF. The V gene is TRBV2, the J gene TRBJ1-1; unclear D gene. Trimming removed 6 bases at V and 5 bases at J, with 7 bases between. The CDR3 covers 11 residues. From germline, CDR1 is SNHLY and CDR2 FYNNEI. The full variable domain, rest sourced from reference TRBV2 and TRBJ1-1, is EPEVTQTPSHQVTQMGQEVILRCVPISNHLYFYWYRQILGQKVEFLVSFYNNEISEKSEIFDDQFSVERPDGSNFTLKIRSTKLEDSAMYFCASSLRTEAFFGQGTRLTVV.

This clonotype has at least ten counts. V is TRBV6-5 and J is TRBJ1-2; D is uncertain. Per germline, CDR1 MNHEY and CDR2 SVGAGI. V lost 8 bases to trimming and J lost 4 bases, with 14 bases between them. The CDR3 extends over 13 amino acids. The CDR3 loop reads CASGSHPLYGYTF. The CDR3 DNA is TGTGCCAGCGGGTCCCACCCACTCTATGGCTACACCTTC.

V and J are TRBV25-1 and TRBJ1-2; D gene ambiguous. The CDR3 is 14 amino acids. V lost 1 base, J lost 0 bases, and 6 bases lay in between. Germline V lookup: CDR1 MGHDK, CDR2 SYGVNS. CDR3 region: CASSESVANYGYTF. CDR3 nucleotides: TGTGCCAGCAGTGAATCTGTAGCTAACTATGGCTACACCTTC.

This clonotype was seen many times. This chain connects TRBV5-1 to TRBJ1-4, with TRBD1 identical over 9 bases. The CDR3 is 14 amino acids. Germline V gene lookup returns CDR1 SGHRS and CDR2 YFSETQ. Trimming at V came to 2 bases and at J to 7 bases, leaving 3 bases not matched to a gene. The CDR3 DNA reads TGCGCCAGCAGCTTACAGGGGGCACGTGAAAAACTGTTTTTT. This gives the protein CASSLQGAREKLFF.

The V call is TRBV15, the J call TRBJ1-6, with 7 bases lining up with TRBD1. V lost 1 base and J lost 7; bases outside the gene matches: 4. Germline V gene sequence: CDR1 LNHNV, CDR2 YYDKDF (reference sequence). CDR3 size: 15 residues. CDR3 in amino acids: CATSRGEDRNSPLHF. The DNA for the CDR3 is TGTGCCACCAGCAGAGGGGAGGACAGGAATTCACCCCTCCACTTT.